This TCR beta chain originates from a study of shared clonotypes between healthy human individuals. Here immunoSEQ multiplex PCR was the method, and the copy in TCRdb shows in-frame clones only, minus some. The sample carries about 2 million clones, around 96% recorded once. On this clone itself: The same CDR3 also results from other DNA sequences found in this sample.

The CDR3 runs to 15 residues. J was trimmed by 4 bases and V by 5 bases; bases with no gene match: 7. CDR1 MNHEY and CDR2 SMNVEV come from the germline V gene (reference sequence). CD45RO negativity and positive selection for CCR7 defined naive CD8 cells, a population that excluded terminally differentiated effector memory CD45RA+ cells. This sequence was found in a man between 18 and 35 years old in good health. The gene calls are TRBV27 and TRBJ2-7; 11 bases fit TRBD2. The specimen sequenced was naive CD8+ T cells sorted from blood. CDR3 nucleotide sequence: TGTGCCAGCAGTCTGGGGACTAGCGGCAGGTACGAGCAGTACTTC. The encoded protein is CASSLGTSGRYEQYF.